Listed below are T cell receptor beta chains from one sample, sequenced in a study of blood T cell repertoires in COVID-19. This table comes from immunoSEQ multiplex PCR, and its TCRdb copy is limited to in-frame clones, with some not included. The sample shows roughly 430,000 clones, nearly 90% of them seen only once. Sequences were obtained from PBMCs or T cells enriched from blood (not recorded which). The source of these receptors is a woman under 30 who had been exposed to COVID-19. Both conserved end residues are part of each CDR3. D genes are given only for firm matches. Size values are once, few and many counts, or a class for expanded clones, and some rows have none.

cdr3_nt: TGTGCCAGCAGCCACCGACTAGCGGGGGGGCTACTTATGCAAGAGACCCAGTACTTC
cdr3_aa: CASSHRLAGGLLMQETQYF
cdr3_length: 19
clone_size: .
d_call: TRBD2
j_call: TRBJ2-5
v_call: TRBV4-2

cdr3_nt: TGTGCCAGCAGCCAAGGAGGAGGGGCGAACACTGAAGCTTTCTTT
cdr3_aa: CASSQGGGANTEAFF
cdr3_length: 15
clone_size: .
d_call: .
j_call: TRBJ1-1
v_call: TRBV3-1/TRBV3-2

cdr3_nt: TGTGCCAGCAGCGGGACTAGCGGGATCTCCTACGAGCAGTACTTC
cdr3_aa: CASSGTSGISYEQYF
cdr3_length: 15
clone_size: once
d_call: TRBD2
j_call: TRBJ2-7
v_call: TRBV27

cdr3_nt: TGTGCCAGCAGCCGGGACAGGGGAAATTCACCCCTCCACTTT
cdr3_aa: CASSRDRGNSPLHF
cdr3_length: 14
clone_size: .
d_call: TRBD1
j_call: TRBJ1-6
v_call: TRBV3-1/TRBV3-2

cdr3_nt: TGTGCCAGCAGTTTTCAGGATGGAAGCTACACCTTC
cdr3_aa: CASSFQDGSYTF
cdr3_length: 12
clone_size: .
d_call: .
j_call: TRBJ1-2
v_call: TRBV27

cdr3_nt: TGTGCCAGCAGCAAAGTAGTGGGAAGGGAGGGTCAGCCCCAGCATTTT
cdr3_aa: CASSKVVGREGQPQHF
cdr3_length: 16
clone_size: .
d_call: .
j_call: TRBJ1-5
v_call: TRBV21-1

cdr3_nt: TGTGCTAGTGGTTTGGTCAGCAGGGAGGGTCAGCCCCAGCATTTT
cdr3_aa: CASGLVSREGQPQHF
cdr3_length: 15
clone_size: .
d_call: .
j_call: TRBJ1-5
v_call: TRBV12-5

cdr3_nt: TGTGCCAGCCTACCGACGGGAAGGTATGATCAGCCCCAGCATTTT
cdr3_aa: CASLPTGRYDQPQHF
cdr3_length: 15
clone_size: .
d_call: .
j_call: TRBJ1-5
v_call: TRBV6-6

cdr3_nt: TGTGCCAGCAGTGATCCCGTTAGCGGGAGCAGTGGAGATACGCAGTATTTT
cdr3_aa: CASSDPVSGSSGDTQYF
cdr3_length: 17
clone_size: .
d_call: TRBD2
j_call: TRBJ2-3
v_call: TRBV2

cdr3_nt: TGTGCCAGCAGCTGGGGGCCCCAGGGGAGCTCTGGAAACACCATATATTTT
cdr3_aa: CASSWGPQGSSGNTIYF
cdr3_length: 17
clone_size: .
d_call: .
j_call: TRBJ1-3
v_call: TRBV7-2

cdr3_nt: TGTGCCAGCAGCCAAGAAATGGAACAGGGCCAAAATTCACCCCTCCACTTT
cdr3_aa: CASSQEMEQGQNSPLHF
cdr3_length: 17
clone_size: .
d_call: .
j_call: TRBJ1-6
v_call: TRBV4-2

cdr3_nt: TGTGCCACCAGCAGTCCCCCCTTAGCCTACGAGCAGTACTTC
cdr3_aa: CATSSPPLAYEQYF
cdr3_length: 14
clone_size: .
d_call: .
j_call: TRBJ2-7
v_call: TRBV15

cdr3_nt: TGTGCCAGTAGTATAAGAGGCAGAAACACCATATATTTT
cdr3_aa: CASSIRGRNTIYF
cdr3_length: 13
clone_size: few
d_call: .
j_call: TRBJ1-3
v_call: TRBV19

cdr3_nt: TGTGCCAGCAGCTTAGTAAGGCTAGCGGGGGTTCTAGCCAAAAACATTCAGTACTTC
cdr3_aa: CASSLVRLAGVLAKNIQYF
cdr3_length: 19
clone_size: .
d_call: TRBD2
j_call: TRBJ2-4
v_call: TRBV7-2

cdr3_nt: TGTGCCAGCGGACTCGGAAGCGGCCTCAACCCCAATGAGCAGTTCTTC
cdr3_aa: CASGLGSGLNPNEQFF
cdr3_length: 16
clone_size: .
d_call: .
j_call: TRBJ2-1
v_call: TRBV9

cdr3_nt: TGTGCCAGCAGCTTACAGGGGATCTATGGCTACACCTTC
cdr3_aa: CASSLQGIYGYTF
cdr3_length: 13
clone_size: once
d_call: TRBD1
j_call: TRBJ1-2
v_call: TRBV5-4

cdr3_nt: TGCGCCAGCAGCAAATCCGGGAGCAATCAGCCCCAGCATTTT
cdr3_aa: CASSKSGSNQPQHF
cdr3_length: 14
clone_size: few
d_call: .
j_call: TRBJ1-5
v_call: TRBV5-1

cdr3_nt: TGTGCCAGTAGAGACGGGACAGCCACCTATGGCTACACCTTC
cdr3_aa: CASRDGTATYGYTF
cdr3_length: 14
clone_size: .
d_call: TRBD1
j_call: TRBJ1-2
v_call: TRBV19

cdr3_nt: TGTGCCAGCAGTTACCAACAGGGGGTCGCAGATACGCAGTATTTT
cdr3_aa: CASSYQQGVADTQYF
cdr3_length: 15
clone_size: .
d_call: TRBD1
j_call: TRBJ2-3
v_call: TRBV6-2/TRBV6-3

cdr3_nt: TGTGCCAGCAGTGATTCCCCCGGACAGGGGGCGCGGAGCTATGGCTACACCTTC
cdr3_aa: CASSDSPGQGARSYGYTF
cdr3_length: 18
clone_size: few
d_call: TRBD1
j_call: TRBJ1-2
v_call: TRBV25-1

cdr3_nt: TGCGCCAGCAGCTACGGACAGAGCACAGATACGCAGTATTTT
cdr3_aa: CASSYGQSTDTQYF
cdr3_length: 14
clone_size: .
d_call: .
j_call: TRBJ2-3
v_call: TRBV5-1

cdr3_nt: TGTGCCAGCAGCGTAGAGGTCTCAGGGGGCGCTGGGTCTGGAAACACCATATATTTT
cdr3_aa: CASSVEVSGGAGSGNTIYF
cdr3_length: 19
clone_size: .
d_call: TRBD1
j_call: TRBJ1-3
v_call: TRBV9

cdr3_nt: TGTGCCAGCCGCAGGGAGGCTAATGAAAAACTGTTTTTT
cdr3_aa: CASRREANEKLFF
cdr3_length: 13
clone_size: .
d_call: .
j_call: TRBJ1-4
v_call: TRBV2

cdr3_nt: TGTGCCAGTAGGACGGGACAGTCGAGGGTCTTC
cdr3_aa: CASRTGQSRVF
cdr3_length: 11
clone_size: .
d_call: TRBD1
j_call: TRBJ2-1
v_call: TRBV19

cdr3_nt: TGTGCCTGGGAGACATTGAACACTGAAGCTTTCTTT
cdr3_aa: CAWETLNTEAFF
cdr3_length: 12
clone_size: .
d_call: .
j_call: TRBJ1-1
v_call: TRBV30

cdr3_nt: TGTGCCAGCAGTTATAACACGGGCGAGCAGTACTTC
cdr3_aa: CASSYNTGEQYF
cdr3_length: 12
clone_size: .
d_call: .
j_call: TRBJ2-7
v_call: TRBV6-2/TRBV6-3

cdr3_nt: TGTGCCAGCAGCCGAATCCGGGCTAGCCCCCCGAATGAGCAGTTCTTC
cdr3_aa: CASSRIRASPPNEQFF
cdr3_length: 16
clone_size: .
d_call: .
j_call: TRBJ2-1
v_call: TRBV7-6

cdr3_nt: TGTGCCAGCAGTTTTCGGCTAGCGGGCACATACAATGAGCAGTTCTTC
cdr3_aa: CASSFRLAGTYNEQFF
cdr3_length: 16
clone_size: .
d_call: TRBD2
j_call: TRBJ2-1
v_call: TRBV28

cdr3_nt: TGTGCCAGTAACTCGGACAGGGACGACTATGGCTACACCTTC
cdr3_aa: CASNSDRDDYGYTF
cdr3_length: 14
clone_size: few
d_call: TRBD1
j_call: TRBJ1-2
v_call: TRBV19

cdr3_nt: TGCGCCAGCAGTCCCGGGACTACCTACGAGCAGTACTTC
cdr3_aa: CASSPGTTYEQYF
cdr3_length: 13
clone_size: once
d_call: TRBD2
j_call: TRBJ2-7
v_call: TRBV10-1

cdr3_nt: TGCGCCAGCAGTGGACTAGCGGGAAACACAGATACGCAGTATTTT
cdr3_aa: CASSGLAGNTDTQYF
cdr3_length: 15
clone_size: .
d_call: TRBD2
j_call: TRBJ2-3
v_call: TRBV10-2

cdr3_nt: TGTGCCAGCAGTTCCCCAGGGGGAAGCTCCTATAATTCACCCCTCCACTTT
cdr3_aa: CASSSPGGSSYNSPLHF
cdr3_length: 17
clone_size: .
d_call: TRBD1
j_call: TRBJ1-6
v_call: TRBV27

cdr3_nt: TGTGCCAGCAGCCTAAGTTCTTCAGGGAGGTCATATTCACCCCTCCACTTT
cdr3_aa: CASSLSSSGRSYSPLHF
cdr3_length: 17
clone_size: .
d_call: .
j_call: TRBJ1-6
v_call: TRBV7-9

cdr3_nt: TGTGCCAGCAGCTCGTCGGGACTAGCGGGAGGACCGAACACCGGGGAGCTGTTTTTT
cdr3_aa: CASSSSGLAGGPNTGELFF
cdr3_length: 19
clone_size: once
d_call: TRBD2
j_call: TRBJ2-2
v_call: TRBV7-8

cdr3_nt: TGTGCCAGCAGCCAAGCACTTCACACCGGGGAGCTGTTTTTT
cdr3_aa: CASSQALHTGELFF
cdr3_length: 14
clone_size: .
d_call: .
j_call: TRBJ2-2
v_call: TRBV3-1/TRBV3-2

cdr3_nt: TGTGCCAGCAGCCCACCCCTACTTGCGGGGGGGAGAGGTGAGCAGTTCTTC
cdr3_aa: CASSPPLLAGGRGEQFF
cdr3_length: 17
clone_size: .
d_call: TRBD2
j_call: TRBJ2-1
v_call: TRBV7-9

cdr3_nt: TGTGCCAGCAGCCAAGGGGGAAGGAGCGGAGGCGATGAGCAGTTCTTC
cdr3_aa: CASSQGGRSGGDEQFF
cdr3_length: 16
clone_size: .
d_call: .
j_call: TRBJ2-1
v_call: TRBV3-1/TRBV3-2

cdr3_nt: TGTGCCAGCAGCTTTTCTAGCACAGATACGCAGTATTTT
cdr3_aa: CASSFSSTDTQYF
cdr3_length: 13
clone_size: .
d_call: .
j_call: TRBJ2-3
v_call: TRBV5-4